The rows below give T cell receptor beta chains drawn from one sample of a study of identical twins. TCRdb redid the calling of the 5' RACE reads with MiXCR, one entry per CDR3 protein. Found here are 500,000 to 550,000 distinct CDR3 sequences, about 22% of them singletons; the top ten hold about 0.5%. The same sample was also studied in work on yellow fever vaccine responses in identical twins.

Material for sequencing was CD4+ T cells sorted from blood. The receptors shown here come from a woman between 18 and 29 years old in good health. CDR3s include the opening cysteine and the closing phenylalanine or tryptophan. The D gene is left open where the match is weak. Not all rows give a size; the values are once, few, many and, for expanded clones, a class.

few	-	TRBV15	TRBJ2-5	TGTGCCACCAGCAGAGGGTCGTGGGGGGACCAAGAGACCCAGTACTTC	CATSRGSWGDQETQYF
-	-	TRBV20-1	TRBJ1-1	TGCAGTGCTAGCCGGGGCCGAAGGGACACTGAAGCTTTCTTT	CSASRGRRDTEAFF
-	-	TRBV15	TRBJ2-5	TGTGCCACCAGTTCATGGGAAGGGACCCAGTACTTC	CATSSWEGTQYF
-	TRBD2	TRBV7-9	TRBJ2-3	TGTGCCAGCAGCTTAGGTCGACTAGCGGGAGATACGCAGTATTTT	CASSLGRLAGDTQYF
-	-	TRBV5-5	TRBJ1-4	TGTGCCAGCAGCCCACGGCCAAACAGACCGAATGAAAAACTGTTTTTT	CASSPRPNRPNEKLFF
-	-	TRBV3-1	TRBJ1-1	TGTGCCAGCAGCCAGCGCAGGGGCGCTGAAGCTTTCTTT	CASSQRRGAEAFF
-	TRBD2	TRBV5-1	TRBJ2-7	TGCGCCAGCAGCTTGGAGCCGGGACTAGCGAACGAGCAGTACTTC	CASSLEPGLANEQYF
-	-	TRBV7-2	TRBJ2-3	TGTGCCAGCAGCTTAAGCTGGACTAGCACAGATACGCAGTATTTT	CASSLSWTSTDTQYF
-	-	TRBV4-1	TRBJ1-6	TGCGCCAGCAGCCAAGAGGCAAGATTGGGGTCACCCCTCCACTTT	CASSQEARLGSPLHF
once	-	TRBV20-1	TRBJ2-7	TGCAGTGCTAGGCTAGGGTACGAGCAGTACTTC	CSARLGYEQYF
-	-	TRBV3-1	TRBJ2-3	TGTGCCAGCAGCACCTTCTTATCCACGCAGTATTTT	CASSTFLSTQYF
few	TRBD2	TRBV14	TRBJ2-7	TGTGCCAGCAGCCCTCTGCGGGGGGGGTACGAGCAGTACTTC	CASSPLRGGYEQYF
-	-	TRBV12-3/TRBV12-4	TRBJ2-1	TGTGCCAGCAGTACAAGGTGGCGGGATCGTTGGGAGCAGTTCTTC	CASSTRWRDRWEQFF
few	-	TRBV12-3/TRBV12-4	TRBJ2-1	TGTGCCAGCACCCCTTGGCGGGGCAATGAGCAGTTCTTC	CASTPWRGNEQFF
few	TRBD2	TRBV5-1	TRBJ2-1	TGCGCCAGCAGCGAGACTAGCGGGATAGACAATGAGCAGTTCTTC	CASSETSGIDNEQFF
few	-	TRBV24-1	TRBJ2-3	TGTGCCACCAGTGATCCACGGGAGACAGATACGCAGTATTTT	CATSDPRETDTQYF